This TCR beta chain was sequenced in a study of siplizumab effects on memory and regulatory T cells. Study-level findings and limits: The mean Treg-derived percentage of mappable alloreactive CD4+ clones was around 69% with siplizumab compared with about 27% in controls. Unstimulated subset assignment was obtained for only a minor fraction of alloreactive clones.

Remarks on this clone: Its antigen is unknown.

From germline, CDR1 is ENHRY and CDR2 SYGVKD. Trimming cost V 6 bases and J 5 bases, with 14 bases left between them. This CDR3 has 13 amino acids. The method was immunoSEQ multiplex PCR; TCRdb's version includes in-frame clones alone and lacks a portion of them. Among more than 85,000 clones listed, about 92% were seen once. The chain has TRBV10-3 and TRBJ2-7; D is possibly TRBD1 (7 bases). The clonotype was recovered from a human donor in good health. Sequenced sample: CD4+ T cells sorted from blood. CDR3 sequence (DNA): TGTGCCATCAGGGAGGGGGCACCCGACGAGCAGTACTTC. Translating it yields CAIREGAPDEQYF.